Reported below is one T cell receptor (beta chain). Antigen unknown. Clones were sequenced by immunoSEQ multiplex PCR, and TCRdb holds only the in-frame ones, with some missing. The sample includes roughly 3,000 clones, under 35% of them seen just once. This CDR3 has 15 residues. Germline CDR1 MNHGY, CDR2 SAAAGT. Trimming removed 7 bases from V and 0 bases from J, with 13 bases in between. The sample belongs to a study of T cells in localized non-small cell lung cancer. Points from the study as a whole: There was higher T cell clonality in uninvolved adjacent lung than in tumor, and it was highest there. Longer overall survival was associated with a higher density of T cells in the blood. Sequencing covered just one tumor region, so heterogeneity cannot be ruled out. When the top 100 tumor clones were examined, a median 57 of them also appeared in the adjacent lung, which was paired and uninvolved.

This clonotype was sampled from a female donor at least 60 years old with stage I lung adenocarcinoma. The chain carries TRBV6-8 and TRBJ2-1, with D possibly being TRBD1 (5 bases). This sample comprised lung tumor tissue, obtained before any cancer treatment. CDR3 protein: CASTIDSDSYNEQFF. Written as DNA, the CDR3 is TGTGCCAGCACCATCGACAGTGACTCCTACAATGAGCAGTTCTTC.